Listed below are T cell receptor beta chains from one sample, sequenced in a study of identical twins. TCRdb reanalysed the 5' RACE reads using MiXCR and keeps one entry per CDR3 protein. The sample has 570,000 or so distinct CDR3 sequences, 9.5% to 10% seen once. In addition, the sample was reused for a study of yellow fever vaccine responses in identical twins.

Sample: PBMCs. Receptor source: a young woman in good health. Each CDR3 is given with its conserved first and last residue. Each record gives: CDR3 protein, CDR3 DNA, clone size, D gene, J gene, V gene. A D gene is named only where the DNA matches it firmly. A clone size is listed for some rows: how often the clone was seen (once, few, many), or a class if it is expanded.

CDR3: CASSQDSPGLGGNEQFF; DNA: TGTGCCAGCAGCCAAGATTCGCCGGGACTAGGGGGCAATGAGCAGTTCTTC; size: NA; D: TRBD2; J: TRBJ2-1; V: TRBV4-2
CDR3: CSVGRGRGYEQYF; DNA: TGCAGCGTTGGCAGGGGGCGCGGCTACGAGCAGTACTTC; size: NA; D: TRBD1; J: TRBJ2-7; V: TRBV29-1
CDR3: CASSLFAGLADTGELFF; DNA: TGTGCCAGCAGTTTATTCGCGGGGCTAGCGGACACCGGGGAGCTGTTTTTT; size: many; D: TRBD2; J: TRBJ2-2; V: TRBV28
CDR3: CCARLAGMRHTGELFF; DNA: TGCTGTGCTAGACTAGCGGGAATGCGGCACACCGGGGAGCTGTTTTTT; size: NA; D: TRBD2; J: TRBJ2-2; V: TRBV20-1
CDR3: CASTIQSSEQFF; DNA: TGTGCCAGCACCATACAAAGTAGTGAGCAGTTCTTC; size: many; D: NA; J: TRBJ2-1; V: TRBV12-3/TRBV12-4
CDR3: CASSQDPSEGPAKNIQYF; DNA: TGTGCCAGCAGCCAAGATCCCTCGGAGGGGCCAGCCAAAAACATTCAGTACTTC; size: many; D: NA; J: TRBJ2-4; V: TRBV4-2
CDR3: CAIRQGADEQYF; DNA: TGTGCCATCAGGCAGGGGGCGGACGAGCAGTACTTC; size: NA; D: TRBD1; J: TRBJ2-7; V: TRBV10-3
CDR3: CASSDLAVETQYF; DNA: TGTGCCAGCAGTGATTTAGCGGTGGAGACCCAGTACTTC; size: many; D: NA; J: TRBJ2-5; V: TRBV25-1
CDR3: CASSLAGAYGYTF; DNA: TGTGCCAGCAGCTTAGCTGGGGCTTATGGCTACACCTTC; size: many; D: NA; J: TRBJ1-2; V: TRBV7-9
CDR3: CATSDSGTSNEQFF; DNA: TGTGCCACCAGTGATTCCGGGACTAGCAATGAGCAGTTCTTC; size: NA; D: TRBD2; J: TRBJ2-1; V: TRBV24-1
CDR3: CASSLDRLADYNEQFF; DNA: TGTGCCAGCAGCTTAGATAGACTAGCGGATTACAATGAGCAGTTCTTC; size: many; D: TRBD2; J: TRBJ2-1; V: TRBV7-2
CDR3: CASSIGQGFSYEQYF; DNA: TGTGCCAGTAGTATCGGGCAGGGGTTCTCCTACGAGCAGTACTTC; size: NA; D: NA; J: TRBJ2-7; V: TRBV19
CDR3: CASSLGGSGEQYF; DNA: TGTGCCAGCAGTTTGGGGGGGAGTGGCGAGCAGTACTTC; size: few; D: TRBD2; J: TRBJ2-7; V: TRBV28
CDR3: CASSEGMANSPLHF; DNA: TGTGCCAGCAGTGAGGGAATGGCCAATTCACCCCTCCACTTT; size: many; D: NA; J: TRBJ1-6; V: TRBV28
CDR3: CASTLSEDTQYF; DNA: TGTGCCAGCACCCTCTCAGAAGATACGCAGTATTTT; size: few; D: NA; J: TRBJ2-3; V: TRBV6-6
CDR3: CASKDRGGTGELFF; DNA: TGTGCCAGCAAGGACAGGGGTGGAACCGGGGAGCTGTTTTTT; size: NA; D: TRBD1; J: TRBJ2-2; V: TRBV2
CDR3: CASTGLATNEQFF; DNA: TGTGCCAGCACGGGACTAGCAACAAATGAGCAGTTCTTC; size: few; D: TRBD2; J: TRBJ2-1; V: TRBV3-1
CDR3: CASSLVFYEQFF; DNA: TGTGCCAGCAGCTTAGTATTTTATGAGCAGTTCTTC; size: few; D: NA; J: TRBJ2-1; V: TRBV7-2
CDR3: CSVGQGWAGEGANVLTF; DNA: TGCAGCGTCGGACAGGGATGGGCGGGAGAGGGGGCCAACGTCCTGACTTTC; size: many; D: NA; J: TRBJ2-6; V: TRBV29-1
CDR3: CASSPRTGFSNEQFF; DNA: TGTGCCAGCAGCCCCCGGACAGGGTTTAGCAATGAGCAGTTCTTC; size: few; D: TRBD1; J: TRBJ2-1; V: TRBV3-1
CDR3: CASSFVLLYEQYF; DNA: TGTGCCAGCAGTTTCGTCCTACTCTACGAGCAGTACTTC; size: NA; D: NA; J: TRBJ2-7; V: TRBV28
CDR3: CSVPTQGAGETQYF; DNA: TGCAGCGTTCCGACCCAGGGGGCAGGGGAGACCCAGTACTTC; size: many; D: TRBD1; J: TRBJ2-5; V: TRBV29-1
CDR3: CSASSGRWRTDTQYF; DNA: TGCAGTGCCAGTAGCGGGAGATGGAGAACAGATACGCAGTATTTT; size: many; D: TRBD2; J: TRBJ2-3; V: TRBV20-1
CDR3: CASSLDGQGIGEQYF; DNA: TGCGCCAGCAGCTTGGATGGACAGGGGATAGGCGAGCAGTACTTC; size: NA; D: TRBD1; J: TRBJ2-7; V: TRBV5-1
CDR3: CASSFLNYRVPEAFF; DNA: TGTGCCAGCAGTTTCTTGAACTACAGGGTCCCTGAAGCTTTCTTT; size: NA; D: NA; J: TRBJ1-1; V: TRBV28
CDR3: CASSLGVNLRTDTQYF; DNA: TGTGCCAGCAGTTTGGGCGTCAACCTCCGCACAGATACGCAGTATTTT; size: many; D: NA; J: TRBJ2-3; V: TRBV28
CDR3: CASSLNPGLAADYGYTF; DNA: TGCGCCAGCAGCTTAAATCCCGGTCTGGCAGCGGACTATGGCTACACCTTC; size: many; D: NA; J: TRBJ1-2; V: TRBV5-1